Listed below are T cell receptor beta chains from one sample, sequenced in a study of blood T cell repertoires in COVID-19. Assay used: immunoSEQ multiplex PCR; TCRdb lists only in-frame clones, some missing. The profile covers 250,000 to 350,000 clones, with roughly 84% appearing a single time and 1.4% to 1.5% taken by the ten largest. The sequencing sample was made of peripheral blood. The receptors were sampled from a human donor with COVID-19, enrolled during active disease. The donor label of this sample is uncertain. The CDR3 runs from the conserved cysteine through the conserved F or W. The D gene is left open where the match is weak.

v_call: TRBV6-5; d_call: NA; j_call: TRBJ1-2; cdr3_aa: CASSWRQPRDYGYTF; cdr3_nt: TGTGCCAGCAGTTGGAGACAGCCCCGAGACTATGGCTACACCTTC
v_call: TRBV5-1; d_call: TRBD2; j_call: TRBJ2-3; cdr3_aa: CASSSSGRSTDTQYF; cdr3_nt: TGCGCCAGCAGCTCTAGCGGGAGGAGCACAGATACGCAGTATTTT
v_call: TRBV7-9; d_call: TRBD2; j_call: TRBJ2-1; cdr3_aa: CASSYHSGRDYNEQFF; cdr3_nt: TGTGCCAGCAGTTATCACAGCGGGAGGGACTACAATGAGCAGTTCTTC
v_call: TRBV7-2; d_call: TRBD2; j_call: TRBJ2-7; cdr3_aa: CASSPRRTSGSYEQYF; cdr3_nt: TGTGCCAGCAGCCCCCGACGGACTAGCGGTTCCTACGAGCAGTACTTC
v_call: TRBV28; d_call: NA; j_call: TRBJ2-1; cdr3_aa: CASSLLMDSYNEQFF; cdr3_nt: TGTGCCAGCAGTTTATTAATGGACAGCTACAATGAGCAGTTCTTC
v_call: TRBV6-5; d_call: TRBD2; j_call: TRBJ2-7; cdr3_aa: CASSYVPGRGYEQYF; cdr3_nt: TGTGCCAGCAGTTACGTACCGGGGCGGGGGTACGAGCAGTACTTC
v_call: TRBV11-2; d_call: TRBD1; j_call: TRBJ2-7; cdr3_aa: CASSLVPPGQGLYEQYF; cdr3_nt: TGTGCCAGCAGCTTAGTACCACCGGGACAGGGTCTTTACGAGCAGTACTTC
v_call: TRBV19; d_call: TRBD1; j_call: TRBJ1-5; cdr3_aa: CASNPDRGVNQPQHF; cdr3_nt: TGTGCCAGTAACCCGGACAGGGGCGTGAATCAGCCCCAGCATTTT
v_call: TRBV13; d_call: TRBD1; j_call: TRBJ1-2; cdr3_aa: CASSPGQGEYGYTF; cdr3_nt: TGTGCCAGCAGCCCAGGACAGGGCGAGTATGGCTACACCTTC
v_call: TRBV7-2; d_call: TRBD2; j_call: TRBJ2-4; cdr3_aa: CASSFSGGGNIQYF; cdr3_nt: TGTGCCAGCAGCTTCTCGGGAGGTGGGAACATTCAGTACTTC
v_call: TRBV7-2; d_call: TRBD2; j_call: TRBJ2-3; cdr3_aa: CASSFLAGGMDTQYF; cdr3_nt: TGTGCCAGCAGCTTTTTAGCGGGAGGGATGGATACGCAGTATTTT
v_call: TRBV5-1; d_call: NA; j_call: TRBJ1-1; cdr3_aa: CASRQGNGNTEAFF; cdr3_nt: TGCGCCAGCAGGCAGGGGAACGGGAACACTGAAGCTTTCTTT
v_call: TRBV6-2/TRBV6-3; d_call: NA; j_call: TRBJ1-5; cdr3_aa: CASSPIDSNQPQHF; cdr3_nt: TGTGCCAGCAGCCCGATAGATAGCAATCAGCCCCAGCATTTT
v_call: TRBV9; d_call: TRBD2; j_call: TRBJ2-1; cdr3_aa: CASSVGLTTSGRPYNEQFF; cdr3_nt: TGTGCCAGCAGCGTAGGACTGACAACTAGCGGGAGACCCTACAATGAGCAGTTCTTC
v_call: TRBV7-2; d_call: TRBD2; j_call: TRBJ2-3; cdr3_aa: CASSSTGLAGRTDTQYF; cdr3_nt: TGTGCCAGCAGCTCCACGGGACTAGCGGGAAGGACAGATACGCAGTATTTT
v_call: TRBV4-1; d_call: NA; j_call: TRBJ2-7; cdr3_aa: CASSQESGTPSYEQYF; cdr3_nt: TGCGCCAGCAGCCAAGAATCCGGGACTCCCAGTTACGAGCAGTACTTC
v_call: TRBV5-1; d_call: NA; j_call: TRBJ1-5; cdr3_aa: CASSLDEGGNQPQHF; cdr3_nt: TGCGCCAGCAGCTTGGATGAGGGGGGCAATCAGCCCCAGCATTTT
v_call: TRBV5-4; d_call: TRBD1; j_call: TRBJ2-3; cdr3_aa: CASSRTGDTQYF; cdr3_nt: TGTGCCAGCAGCCGGACAGGCGATACGCAGTATTTT
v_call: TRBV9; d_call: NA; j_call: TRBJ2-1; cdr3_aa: CASSSRQGGSNEQFF; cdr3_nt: TGTGCCAGCAGCTCCAGACAGGGAGGAAGCAATGAGCAGTTCTTC
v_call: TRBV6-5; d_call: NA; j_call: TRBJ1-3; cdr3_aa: CASSSTGLGNTIYF; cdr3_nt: TGTGCCAGCAGTTCTACAGGGCTAGGAAACACCATATATTTT